Listed here is a single T cell receptor (beta chain). Spike-ins of synthetic TCR analog templates went into each PCR. The repertoire was sequenced with immunoSEQ multiplex PCR; TCRdb's copy has only in-frame clones and lacks some. The sample has under 40,000 clones, approximately 80% seen once. Germline V gives CDR1 LNHDA, CDR2 SQIVND (reference sequence). The ends were cut back, 3 bases at V and 8 bases at J, with 17 bases in the middle. The CDR3 spans 15 residues. This specimen belongs to a study of PD-L1 blockade in urothelial cancer. Study as a whole: Patients previously received 0 to 3 chemotherapy regimens.

The sequence was collected from a man aged 60 to 75 with urothelial cancer. The specimen comprised PBMCs, sampled around atezolizumab (anti-PD-L1) treatment. The V and J genes are TRBV19 and TRBJ2-1; perhaps TRBD2 as D (7 bases). The CDR3 protein is CASSMGLAEGDEQFF. For the CDR3, the DNA is TGTGCCAGTAGTATGGGGCTAGCGGAGGGGGATGAGCAGTTCTTC.